The rows below give T cell receptor beta chains drawn from one sample of a study of blood T cell repertoires in COVID-19. Produced via immunoSEQ multiplex PCR; TCRdb's table is partial and in-frame only. This table holds about 330,000 clones, more than 85% found once. Sequences were obtained from PBMCs or T cells enriched from blood (not recorded which). These receptors originate from a woman aged 25 to 45 who had recovered from COVID-19. Each CDR3 is given with its conserved first and last residue. A D gene is named only where the DNA matches it firmly. Expanded clones get a size class; other rows say once, few or many, or leave the size out.

>TRBJ1-5|once|TRBD1|TRBV6-2/TRBV6-3
CASSPQGIGNQPQHF
TGTGCCAGCAGTCCACAGGGGATCGGCAATCAGCCCCAGCATTTT
>TRBJ2-2|.|TRBD2|TRBV27
CASSTLGGSGELFF
TGTGCCAGCAGTACCCTGGGAGGGTCCGGGGAGCTGTTTTTT
>TRBJ1-5|.|TRBD1|TRBV19
CASSTGDRSNQPQHF
TGTGCCAGTAGTACGGGGGACAGGAGCAATCAGCCCCAGCATTTT
>TRBJ2-3|.|TRBD1|TRBV7-9
CASSLGDRASTDTQYF
TGTGCCAGCAGCTTAGGGGACAGGGCTAGCACAGATACGCAGTATTTT
>TRBJ2-5|few|.|TRBV9
CASSEGVQETQYF
TGTGCCAGCAGCGAAGGGGTCCAAGAGACCCAGTACTTC
>TRBJ2-7|.|TRBD1|TRBV19
CASTPGQGSYEQYF
TGTGCCAGCACGCCGGGACAGGGAAGCTACGAGCAGTACTTC
>TRBJ1-3|.|TRBD1|TRBV3-1/TRBV3-2
CASSYSPTGTAGNTIYF
TGTGCCAGCAGCTACAGCCCTACCGGGACAGCAGGAAACACCATATATTTT
>TRBJ2-2|.|TRBD2|TRBV3-1/TRBV3-2
CASSQISGTNTGELFF
TGTGCCAGCAGCCAAATTAGCGGGACGAACACCGGGGAGCTGTTTTTT
>TRBJ1-1|.|.|TRBV3-1/TRBV3-2
CASSQALGRAFF
TGTGCCAGCAGCCAAGCCCTCGGGAGGGCTTTCTTT
>TRBJ1-4|.|TRBD1|TRBV7-9
CASSKGQETNEKLFF
TGTGCCAGCAGCAAAGGACAGGAAACTAATGAAAAACTGTTTTTT
>TRBJ2-2|.|.|TRBV18
CASSLSSGSNTGELFF
TGTGCCAGCTCACTATCTTCAGGGTCTAACACCGGGGAGCTGTTTTTT
>TRBJ1-6|.|TRBD1|TRBV7-2
CASSPGQAGSPLHF
TGTGCCAGCAGCCCGGGACAGGCCGGGTCACCCCTCCACTTT
>TRBJ2-3|.|TRBD1|TRBV7-3
CASSQSGRGRWTDTQYF
TGTGCCAGCAGCCAGAGTGGCAGGGGGCGCTGGACAGATACGCAGTATTTT
>TRBJ2-5|.|.|TRBV18
CASSPGGMETQYF
TGTGCCAGCTCACCAGGGGGGATGGAGACCCAGTACTTC
>TRBJ2-7|.|TRBD2|TRBV4-1
CASSHGLENNEQYF
TGCGCCAGCAGCCACGGACTAGAGAATAACGAGCAGTACTTC
>TRBJ2-1|.|TRBD2|TRBV24-1
CATSRTSGISSYNEQFF
TGTGCCACCAGTCGGACTAGCGGGATTAGCTCCTACAATGAGCAGTTCTTC
>TRBJ1-1|once|.|TRBV6-2/TRBV6-3
CASSYKGRVNTEAFF
TGTGCCAGCAGTTACAAAGGGCGGGTGAACACTGAAGCTTTCTTT
>TRBJ2-5|once|.|TRBV3-1/TRBV3-2
CASSQAQGLQETQYF
TGTGCCAGCAGCCAAGCGCAGGGCCTCCAAGAGACCCAGTACTTC
>TRBJ2-7|.|TRBD2|TRBV27
CASSSTSGSLIPYEQYF
TGTGCCAGCAGTTCGACTAGCGGGAGCCTAATTCCCTACGAGCAGTACTTC
>TRBJ2-7|.|TRBD1|TRBV9
CASSKDGTAYEQYF
TGTGCCAGCAGCAAAGACGGGACAGCCTACGAGCAGTACTTC
>TRBJ1-2|.|.|TRBV3-1/TRBV3-2
CASSQAGQLSNYGYTF
TGTGCCAGCAGCCAAGCCGGACAACTGTCGAACTATGGCTACACCTTC
>TRBJ2-3|.|.|TRBV7-2
CASSPGGQTFTDTQYF
TGTGCCAGCAGCCCCGGAGGGCAGACCTTCACAGATACGCAGTATTTT
>TRBJ1-5|.|TRBD1|TRBV4-1
CASSLGTGDQPQHF
TGCGCCAGCAGCCTAGGGACAGGGGATCAGCCCCAGCATTTT
>TRBJ1-5|.|.|TRBV4-1
CASSPLGGGESNQPQHF
TGCGCCAGCAGCCCCTTGGGAGGGGGAGAAAGCAATCAGCCCCAGCATTTT
>TRBJ1-4|.|.|TRBV18
CASSTGLDEKLFF
TGTGCCAGCTCAACGGGGTTAGATGAAAAACTGTTTTTT
>TRBJ1-2|.|TRBD1|TRBV7-9
CASSPTGEYGYTF
TGTGCCAGCAGCCCCACAGGGGAATATGGCTACACCTTC
>TRBJ1-5|.|.|TRBV28
CASSLLEVAVNNQPQHF
TGTGCCAGCAGTTTGCTTGAGGTCGCAGTAAACAATCAGCCCCAGCATTTT
>TRBJ2-3|.|.|TRBV6-5
CATRRRGGTDTQYF
TGTGCCACTCGGCGGAGGGGTGGGACAGATACGCAGTATTTT
>TRBJ2-7|few|.|TRBV3-1/TRBV3-2
CASSQAGAHYEQYF
TGTGCCAGCAGCCAAGCAGGGGCCCACTACGAGCAGTACTTC
>TRBJ2-1|.|TRBD2|TRBV6-4
CASSREALAINEQFF
TGTGCCAGCAGTCGAGAAGCACTAGCGATCAATGAGCAGTTCTTC
>TRBJ2-5|.|.|TRBV5-4
CASSFPGGPNQETQYF
TGTGCCAGCAGCTTCCCAGGGGGGCCAAACCAAGAGACCCAGTACTTC
>TRBJ2-5|.|TRBD2|TRBV10-3
CAIRGGLAGAETQYF
TGTGCCATCAGGGGGGGCCTAGCGGGTGCGGAGACCCAGTACTTC
>TRBJ1-4|.|TRBD1|TRBV19
CASSKQGGANEKLFF
TGTGCCAGTAGTAAACAGGGGGGAGCAAATGAAAAACTGTTTTTT
>TRBJ1-3|.|.|TRBV3-1/TRBV3-2
CASSQEARVVGNTIYF
TGTGCCAGCAGCCAAGAGGCTCGGGTCGTAGGAAACACCATATATTTT
>TRBJ1-1|.|.|TRBV7-9
CASSRSQGGGAFF
TGTGCCAGCAGCCGTTCGCAGGGTGGGGGGGCTTTCTTT
>TRBJ1-1|.|.|TRBV28
CASSLLRENTEAFF
TGTGCCAGCAGTTTATTACGGGAGAACACTGAAGCTTTCTTT
>TRBJ2-1|.|TRBD2|TRBV9
CASSVGISGGAGNEQFF
TGTGCCAGCAGCGTTGGTATTAGCGGGGGGGCCGGAAATGAGCAGTTCTTC
>TRBJ1-1|.|.|TRBV11-1
CASSIQGRNTEAFF
TGTGCCAGCAGCATCCAGGGGAGAAACACTGAAGCTTTCTTT
>TRBJ1-6|.|.|TRBV28
CASIFSQPNSPLHF
TGTGCCAGCATATTTTCACAGCCTAATTCACCCCTCCACTTT
>TRBJ2-1|.|.|TRBV12-3/TRBV12-4
CASLESNEQFF
TGTGCCAGCTTAGAGTCTAATGAGCAGTTCTTC
>TRBJ1-4|.|TRBD1|TRBV3-1/TRBV3-2
CASSQAPGQGEKLFF
TGTGCCAGCAGCCAAGCCCCGGGACAGGGGGAAAAACTGTTTTTT
>TRBJ2-1|.|TRBD1|TRBV7-8
CASSSRTGRSYNEQFF
TGTGCCAGCAGCTCGCGGACAGGTCGCTCCTACAATGAGCAGTTCTTC
>TRBJ1-1|.|.|TRBV6-5
CASSYSGSGAEAFF
TGTGCCAGCAGTTACTCGGGTTCGGGGGCTGAAGCTTTCTTT
>TRBJ1-4|.|TRBD1|TRBV28
CASSSPGQDGTNEKLFF
TGTGCCAGCAGTTCGCCGGGACAGGACGGGACTAATGAAAAACTGTTTTTT
>TRBJ2-7|.|TRBD2|TRBV28
CASKTSGSIEQYF
TGTGCCAGCAAGACTAGCGGGAGTATCGAGCAGTACTTC
>TRBJ2-3|.|.|TRBV2
CASSDLTGMDTQYF
TGTGCCAGCAGTGACCTGACAGGAATGGATACGCAGTATTTT
>TRBJ1-3|.|TRBD1|TRBV7-8
CASSPRTGAGNTIYF
TGTGCCAGCAGCCCGAGGACAGGGGCTGGAAACACCATATATTTT
>TRBJ2-3|.|TRBD1|TRBV11-2
CASSLVGQGRDTQYF
TGTGCCAGCAGCTTAGTCGGACAGGGGAGGGATACGCAGTATTTT
>TRBJ2-2|.|TRBD1|TRBV28
CASSSGQGTGELFF
TGTGCCAGCAGTTCAGGACAGGGGACCGGGGAGCTGTTTTTT
>TRBJ2-5|.|TRBD1|TRBV7-9
CASSPRDRWETQYF
TGTGCCAGCAGCCCCCGGGACAGGTGGGAGACCCAGTACTTC